The 32 T cell receptor beta chains below were found in one sample sequenced in a study of OX40 agonist ivuxolimab in advanced cancers. Generated by immunoSEQ multiplex PCR, the TCRdb table keeps only in-frame clones and is missing some. The sample contains some 12,000 clones, roughly 69% of which appear only once. The material sequenced was CD4+ or CD8+ T cells sorted from blood, taken in a trial of the OX40 agonist ivuxolimab. These receptors all stem from an adult with an advanced solid tumor such as melanoma, head and neck, liver or kidney cancer.

This clone occurred a few times. CDR3 DNA: TGTGCCAGCTCCCTGGGGTTTAGTTCACCCCTCCACTTT. Translation gives CASSLGFSSPLHF. The rearrangement links TRBV28 to TRBJ1-6; D is unclear. This CDR3 contains 13 residues. Trimming cost V 8 bases and J 9 bases, with 14 bases left between them. Germline CDR1 reads MDHEN; CDR2 reads SYDVKM.

The chain recombines TRBV7-2 with TRBJ1-3; D gene unclear. CDR3 length: 15 residues. V was pared by 1 base and J by 1 base, with 8 bases between. CDR1 is SGHTA, CDR2 FQGNSA, per germline. CDR3 sequence reads: CASSLDGSSGNTIYF. The CDR3 DNA follows: TGTGCCAGCAGCTTAGACGGCAGTTCTGGAAACACCATATATTTT.

J is TRBJ2-1 and V is TRBV27; D is perhaps TRBD2 (5 bases). The CDR3 is made up of 15 amino acids. CDR1 MNHEY and CDR2 SMNVEV come from the germline V gene (reference sequence). V was cut by 6 bases and J by 0 bases, with 12 bases left in between. CDR3 in DNA: TGTGCCAGCAGGAACCGGGATAGCTCCTACAATGAGCAGTTCTTC. Translated: CASRNRDSSYNEQFF.

J is TRBJ2-7 and V is TRBV4-3; D possibly matches TRBD1 or TRBD2 (5 bases each). Trimming cost V 6 bases and J 5 bases, with 17 bases left between them. The CDR3 is 14 residues long. Germline CDR1 and CDR2: LGHNA and YSLEER. As DNA, the CDR3 is TGCGCCAGCAGATTCGGGACGGGGCCGAACGAGCAGTACTTC. It codes for CASRFGTGPNEQYF.

In its sample, this clone is medium-sized (0.01 to 0.1%). The chain couples TRBV9 to TRBJ2-1; possibly TRBD2 for D (6 bases). Trimming left V 0 bases short and J 8 bases short, with 15 bases between. From germline, CDR1 is SGDLS and CDR2 YYNGEE. CDR3 length: 15 residues. The CDR3 DNA reads TGTGCCAGCAGCGTAGGGGCGGGACCTACGTATGAGCAGTTCTTC. This sequence encodes CASSVGAGPTYEQFF.

V is TRBV11-2 and J is TRBJ2-7; either TRBD1 or TRBD2 may fit D (5 bases each). Per germline, CDR1 SGHAT and CDR2 FQNNGV. The CDR3 is made up of 13 amino acids. Trimming removed 5 bases at V and 3 bases at J, with 11 bases between. Here the CDR3 DNA reads TGTGCCAGCAGCCTGACAGAGGGCTACGAGCAGTACTTC. Protein sequence: CASSLTEGYEQYF.

The V gene is TRBV5-4, the J gene TRBJ2-5; TRBD1 aligns across 9 bases. V was clipped by 6 bases and J by 1 base; unmatched bases: 7. This CDR3 region has 15 residues. Germline assignment: CDR1 SGHNT and CDR2 YYREEE (reference sequence). CDR3 nucleotide sequence: TGTGCCAGCAACGAAGGGACAGGGCGCCAAGAGACCCAGTACTTC. Translated, it gives CASNEGTGRQETQYF.

CDR3 nucleotides: TGTGCCAGCAGCTTAGGTGCGACAGGGGGCACCGGGGAGCTGTTTTTT. It yields the protein CASSLGATGGTGELFF. V gene TRBV7-8 combines with J gene TRBJ2-2; 9 bases are shared with TRBD1. The CDR3 covers 16 residues. Germline CDR1 is SGHVS and CDR2 is FQNEAQ. V lost 1 base, J lost 4 bases, and 4 bases stayed unmatched.

The CDR3 DNA sequence: TGCAGCGTTGGACAAGGGACCGACGAGCAGTACTTC. It yields the protein CSVGQGTDEQYF. The chain has TRBV29-1 and TRBJ2-7; either TRBD1 or TRBD2 may supply D (5 bases each). Deletions cut 4 bases from V and 5 bases from J, with 12 bases between. This CDR3 has 12 residues. Germline V gene sequence: CDR1 SQVTM, CDR2 ANQGSEA.

The J gene is TRBJ2-1, the V gene TRBV27, with D perhaps TRBD1 (5 bases). With 6 bases removed from V and 0 bases from J, the gap between germline ends came to 15 bases. Looked up from germline, CDR1 is MNHEY and CDR2 is SMNVEV (reference sequence). The CDR3 length is 16 residues. CDR3 nucleotide sequence: TGTGCCAGCAGCTACAGACAGCGCTACTCCTACAATGAGCAGTTCTTC. It yields the protein CASSYRQRYSYNEQFF.

This rearrangement joins TRBV28 to TRBJ2-5; TRBD2 agrees at 8 bases. CDR3 length equals 12 residues. The V segment lost 8 bases and the J segment 2 bases; nucleotides outside the gene matches: 1. In germline, CDR1 is MDHEN, CDR2 SYDVKM. CDR3 nucleotide sequence: TGTGCCAGCTCGGGGGGGCAAGAGACCCAGTACTTC. Translated, it gives CASSGGQETQYF.

This clone was recorded only once. The genes are TRBV7-2 and TRBJ2-1; D gene uncertain. The CDR3 extends over 13 amino acids. Looked up from germline, CDR1 is SGHTA and CDR2 is FQGNSA. Trimming took off 1 base at V and 4 bases at J, with 5 bases between the two ends. The CDR3 DNA follows: TGTGCCAGCAGCTTAGTAGGGTACAATGAGCAGTTCTTC. This codes for CASSLVGYNEQFF.

The chain uses TRBV27 and TRBJ1-2, with D unresolved. The CDR3 loop spans 13 amino acids. The V and J ends lost 2 bases and 8 bases respectively, with 12 bases between them. The germline V gene encodes CDR1 MNHEY and CDR2 SMNVEV (reference sequence). The CDR3 DNA reads as TGTGCCAGCAGTTTAGGTCGAGGAGGCGGCTACACCTTC. It is translated as CASSLGRGGGYTF.

The chain carries TRBV5-8 and TRBJ1-5; tentative D call: TRBD1 (6 bases). V lost 4 bases, J lost 0 bases, and 11 bases lay in between. Germline CDR1 reads SGHTS; CDR2 reads YDEGEE. The CDR3 length is 15 residues. The CDR3 DNA is TGTGCCAGCAGCCCACAGGGCTTTAGCAATCAGCCCCAGCATTTT. This encodes CASSPQGFSNQPQHF.

A few counts support this clone. This chain joins TRBV13 and TRBJ2-7; 8 nucleotides line up with TRBD2. There are 19 residues in the CDR3. V was clipped by 8 bases and J by 3 bases; unmatched bases: 24. Germline V lookup: CDR1 PRHDT, CDR2 FYEKMQ (reference sequence). The CDR3 bases are TGTGCCAGCCGGCGAGCGGGGGAGGAGGCAAGCGCGGCCTTCTACGAGCAGTACTTC. Amino acid sequence: CASRRAGEEASAAFYEQYF.

The chain is built from TRBV27 and TRBJ1-3; D not resolved. The germline V and J ends were trimmed by 6 bases and 2 bases, with 8 bases remaining between them. There are 13 residues in the CDR3. Germline CDR1 MNHEY, CDR2 SMNVEV (reference sequence). DNA for the CDR3: TGTGCCAGCAGGGACGGACCTGGAAACACCATATATTTT. Amino acids: CASRDGPGNTIYF.

By share of the sample, this clone is medium-sized. The chain joins TRBV9 to TRBJ1-5; maybe TRBD1 (6 bases). The germline gives CDR1 SGDLS, CDR2 YYNGEE. This CDR3 region has 15 residues. Deletions cut 0 bases from V and 5 bases from J, with 12 bases between. CDR3 in amino acids: CASSVGGADYQPQHF. DNA for the CDR3: TGTGCCAGCAGCGTAGGGGGGGCAGATTATCAGCCCCAGCATTTT.

The CDR3 region is CASSLRGRPYEQYF. For the CDR3, the DNA is TGTGCCAGCAGCCTCAGGGGGCGGCCCTACGAGCAGTACTTC. The V call is TRBV2, the J call TRBJ2-7; TRBD1 aligns across 8 bases. The CDR3 has 14 amino acids. CDR1 and CDR2 (germline): SNHLY, FYNNEI. V dropped 6 bases and J dropped 2; count of bases not matched to a gene: 6.

V and J are TRBV29-1 and TRBJ2-7; D ambiguous. Trimming took off 0 bases at V and 4 bases at J, with 16 bases between the two ends. The CDR3 spans 15 residues. CDR1 is SQVTM, CDR2 ANQGSEA, per germline. The CDR3 loop reads CSVEDWAETYYEQYF. For the CDR3, the DNA is TGCAGCGTTGAAGATTGGGCAGAAACGTATTACGAGCAGTACTTC.

This clone was found once. The J gene is TRBJ1-5, the V gene TRBV6-1, with D unresolved. Trimming removed 6 bases at V and 0 bases at J, with 9 bases between. CDR1 is MNHNS, CDR2 SASEGT, per germline. The CDR3 is 14 residues long. CDR3 nucleotides: TGTGCCAGCAGGACTGCATATAGCAATCAGCCCCAGCATTTT. Translation: CASRTAYSNQPQHF.

The J gene is TRBJ2-2, the V gene TRBV7-8; D call uncertain. CDR1 SGHVS and CDR2 FQNEAQ come from the germline V gene. V was cut by 3 bases and J by 3 bases, with 5 bases left in between. The CDR3 has 13 residues. The CDR3: CASSFRDTGELFF. The CDR3 DNA sequence: TGTGCCAGCAGCTTTCGGGACACCGGGGAGCTGTTTTTT.

A few counts support this clone. The chain joins TRBV7-9 to TRBJ2-7, with D possibly matching TRBD1 (5 bases). CDR3 length: 13 residues. Germline V lookup: CDR1 SEHNR, CDR2 FQNEAQ (reference sequence). Trimming left V 6 bases short and J 9 bases short, with 18 bases between. The CDR3 loop is CASRPLEATGQYF. The DNA for the CDR3 is TGTGCCAGCAGACCCCTAGAAGCCACAGGGCAGTACTTC.

The chain uses TRBV5-4 and TRBJ1-1; D possibly corresponds to TRBD1 (5 bases). The CDR3 is 13 amino acids. Germline values: CDR1 SGHNT, CDR2 YYREEE (reference sequence). Trimming took off 1 base at V and 4 bases at J, with 8 bases between the two ends. The CDR3 spells CASSLTGGTEAFF. Written as DNA, the CDR3 is TGTGCCAGCAGCTTGACCGGGGGCACTGAAGCTTTCTTT.

The chain uses TRBV6-5 and TRBJ2-4, with D maybe TRBD1 (5 bases). The V and J ends lost 4 bases and 6 bases respectively, with 10 bases between them. From germline, CDR1 is MNHEY and CDR2 SVGAGI. This CDR3 comprises 13 residues. The CDR3 nucleotides read TGTGCCAGCAGTTTCGGCCAGGGAAACATTCAGTACTTC. It is translated as CASSFGQGNIQYF.

The V gene is TRBV5-6, the J gene TRBJ2-7, with D perhaps matching TRBD1 (6 bases). Between the trimmed V and J ends, which lost 0 bases and 3 bases, there was a span of 7 bases. CDR3 length: 13 residues. Germline V gene lookup returns CDR1 SGHDT and CDR2 YYEEEE. The CDR3: CASSLARGYEQYF. DNA of the CDR3: TGTGCCAGCAGCTTGGCCAGGGGCTACGAGCAGTACTTC.

This chain uses TRBV7-9 with TRBJ1-2, with no clear D. This CDR3 is built from 13 residues. The germline CDR1 and CDR2 sequences are SEHNR and FQNEAQ (reference sequence). Trimming shortened V by 6 bases and J by 4 bases, and 12 bases separated the two germline ends. The CDR3 is CASSLPAGYGYTF. The CDR3 nucleotides are TGTGCCAGCAGTCTACCGGCGGGCTATGGCTACACCTTC.

This clone counts as medium-sized. This chain links TRBV28 with TRBJ2-5; 9 bases are shared with TRBD1. CDR3 size: 14 residues. Germline values: CDR1 MDHEN, CDR2 SYDVKM. V was pared by 4 bases and J by 3 bases, with 3 bases of the junction left unmatched. The CDR3 spells CASSSGTGKETQYF. CDR3 bases: TGTGCCAGCAGTTCCGGGACAGGGAAAGAGACCCAGTACTTC.

The V call is TRBV4-2, the J call TRBJ1-3, with a weak D call TRBD1 (6 bases). CDR3 size: 17 residues. Germline V gene data show CDR1 as LGHNA and CDR2 as YNFKEQ. Trimming pared 1 base from V and 0 bases from J, leaving 13 bases between. The CDR3 DNA sequence: TGTGCCAGCAGCCAAGCACAGGGTTCGTACTCTGGAAACACCATATATTTT. The encoded protein is CASSQAQGSYSGNTIYF.

The genes are TRBV11-2 and TRBJ1-4, with a possible D match to TRBD1 (5 bases). Germline V gene data show CDR1 as SGHAT and CDR2 as FQNNGV. CDR3 length equals 17 residues. Trimming cost V 3 bases and J 5 bases, with 19 bases left between them. Here the CDR3 DNA reads TGTGCCAGCAGCTTTTACGGGTTCGGACAACTAAATGAAAAACTGTTTTTT. This translates into CASSFYGFGQLNEKLFF.

This chain joins TRBV6-1 and TRBJ1-3, with D perhaps TRBD1 (5 bases). This CDR3 comprises 16 residues. Germline CDR1 is MNHNS and CDR2 is SASEGT. The V and J ends lost 4 bases and 0 bases respectively, with 13 bases between them. The CDR3 loop reads CASSGGSPGSGNTIYF. The CDR3, as DNA: TGTGCCAGCAGTGGGGGGTCACCAGGCTCTGGAAACACCATATATTTT.

V gene TRBV2 combines with J gene TRBJ2-7; 8 nucleotides align to TRBD1. V trimming: 8 bases; J trimming: 0 bases; junction bases outside the gene matches: 6. CDR1 is SNHLY and CDR2 is FYNNEI in the germline V gene. CDR3 length equals 14 residues. CDR3 DNA: TGTGCCAGCCACGAAGGACAGGGCTCCTACGAGCAGTACTTC. Amino acid sequence: CASHEGQGSYEQYF. Drawing the rest from reference TRBV2 and TRBJ2-7, the complete variable domain is EPEVTQTPSHQVTQMGQEVILRCVPISNHLYFYWYRQILGQKVEFLVSFYNNEISEKSEIFDDQFSVERPDGSNFTLKIRSTKLEDSAMYFCASHEGQGSYEQYFGPGTRLTVT.

The chain combines TRBV2 with TRBJ2-3, with 9 bases lining up with TRBD2. CDR3 length equals 16 residues. V shed 1 base, J shed 3 bases, and the junction held 5 bases outside the gene matches. Per germline, CDR1 SNHLY and CDR2 FYNNEI. This CDR3 is CASSEDAGGMTDTQYF. In nucleotides, the CDR3 is TGTGCCAGCAGTGAAGATGCGGGGGGGATGACAGATACGCAGTATTTT.